This TCR beta chain was observed in a study of blood T cell repertoires in COVID-19. On the study more broadly: The study drew acute and convalescent COVID-19 samples from the United States, Italy and Spain.

In germline, CDR1 is SEHNR, CDR2 FQNEAQ (reference sequence). Deletions cut 3 bases from V and 3 bases from J, with 23 bases between. The CDR3 covers 19 residues. The table lists this clone with a few counts. Assignments of participants to cohorts depended upon their own reported clinical history. Study processing details: Cell counts per sample came from amplifying reference gene primers. Repertoires were generated with immunoSEQ multiplex PCR, while TCRdb's copy carries only in-frame clones and drops some. Clone size and V and J calls were adopted from that table, with D and trimming inferred from the DNA. In the table there are 200,000 to 250,000 clones, roughly 87% of which are singletons.

The chain employs TRBV7-9 and TRBJ1-4; D remains unclear. Sequences were obtained from PBMCs or T cells enriched from blood (not recorded which). This sequence was found in a woman in her twenties or thirties with acute COVID-19. Written as DNA, the CDR3 is TGTGCCAGCAGCTTGGTTCCGCTCCGGGGTCGGGCAGCTAATGAAAAACTGTTTTTT. Its translation: CASSLVPLRGRAANEKLFF.